These T cell receptor beta chains were read from a single sample in a study of beta chain features in type 1 diabetes. Generated by immunoSEQ multiplex PCR, the TCRdb table keeps only in-frame clones and is missing some. The table has 200,000 to 250,000 clones, roughly 11% seen once; the top ten hold 1% to 1.5%. Sequencing input: central memory CD4+ T cells from blood. The receptors shown here come from a man between 18 and 29 years old in good health. Both conserved end residues are part of each CDR3. D genes are given only for firm matches. Clone size is stated in some rows and not others, as once, few, many or a class when expanded.

>TRBJ2-2|.|.|TRBV5-1
CASSLSPDGELFF
TGCGCCAGCAGCTTGTCTCCCGACGGGGAGCTGTTTTTT
>TRBJ2-2|.|few|TRBV7-2
CASSPPVITGELFF
TGTGCCAGCAGCCCACCTGTTATCACCGGGGAGCTGTTTTTT
>TRBJ2-7|.|.|TRBV20-1
CSAVGTEQYF
TGCAGTGCCGTGGGGACGGAGCAGTACTTC
>TRBJ1-2|.|.|TRBV30
CAWSVGVPDGAYTF
TGTGCCTGGAGTGTCGGGGTACCTGACGGAGCCTACACCTTC
>TRBJ2-1|.|.|TRBV30
CARARGRERYNEQFF
TGTGCCCGGGCAAGGGGCAGGGAAAGATACAATGAGCAGTTCTTC
>TRBJ1-2|.|.|TRBV29-1
CSVEAPVPRNYGYTF
TGCAGCGTTGAAGCCCCGGTCCCGCGTAACTATGGCTACACCTTC
>TRBJ2-7|TRBD2|.|TRBV10-3
CAISGSGLAAYEQYF
TGTGCCATCAGTGGAAGTGGACTAGCGGCCTACGAGCAGTACTTC
>TRBJ1-2|.|few|TRBV7-9
CASSRDSGEGYTF
TGTGCCAGCAGCCGGGACTCCGGGGAAGGCTACACCTTC
>TRBJ2-7|.|.|TRBV7-8
CASSLAGTVGEQYF
TGTGCCAGCAGCTTAGCCGGGACTGTAGGCGAGCAGTACTTC
>TRBJ2-1|TRBD2|few|TRBV30
CAWSRLAGPNEQFF
TGTGCCTGGAGTAGGCTAGCGGGACCCAATGAGCAGTTCTTC
>TRBJ2-3|TRBD1|few|TRBV4-1
CASSDRDRGADTQYF
TGCGCCAGCAGTGACCGGGACAGGGGCGCCGATACGCAGTATTTT
>TRBJ2-5|.|.|TRBV18
CASSPMTASQETQYF
TGTGCCAGCTCACCCATGACAGCAAGTCAAGAGACCCAGTACTTC
>TRBJ2-7|TRBD1|.|TRBV5-4
CASSLDRETEQYF
TGTGCCAGCAGCCTGGACAGGGAGACCGAGCAGTACTTC
>TRBJ2-5|.|few|TRBV10-3
CAISHREDQETQYF
TGTGCCATCAGCCACAGGGAGGACCAAGAGACCCAGTACTTC
>TRBJ2-5|.|many|TRBV6-5
CASGEETQYF
TGTGCCAGCGGGGAAGAGACCCAGTACTTC
>TRBJ1-3|.|many|TRBV9
CASSRQGFGNTIYF
TGTGCCAGCAGCCGCCAGGGATTTGGAAACACCATATATTTT
>TRBJ2-6|TRBD1|few|TRBV28
CASTGQGTAGANVLTF
TGTGCCAGCACCGGACAGGGGACCGCTGGGGCCAACGTCCTGACTTTC
>TRBJ2-3|.|many|TRBV7-2
CASSLQMDTQYF
TGTGCCAGCAGCTTACAGATGGATACGCAGTATTTT
>TRBJ2-7|TRBD2|few|TRBV6-5
CASSDQGGVPYEQYF
TGTGCCAGCAGCGACCAGGGAGGGGTGCCCTACGAGCAGTACTTC
>TRBJ2-2|.|.|TRBV30
CAWRKGEVAGELFF
TGTGCCTGGAGAAAGGGGGAAGTGGCCGGGGAGCTGTTTTTT
>TRBJ2-7|TRBD2|few|TRBV4-2
CASSQLGLASSYEQYF
TGTGCCAGCAGCCAGTTGGGACTAGCGTCGAGCTACGAGCAGTACTTC
>TRBJ2-7|.|many|TRBV7-9
CASSPGRLSYEQYF
TGTGCCAGCAGTCCGGGACGCCTCTCCTACGAGCAGTACTTC
>TRBJ2-1|.|few|TRBV18
CASSLSVPSYNEQFF
TGTGCCAGCTCACTCAGCGTTCCTTCCTACAATGAGCAGTTCTTC
>TRBJ2-1|.|few|TRBV19
CASSIYNEQFF
TGTGCCAGTAGTATCTACAATGAGCAGTTCTTC
>TRBJ2-3|.|.|TRBV21-1
CASSKADGTGVGDTQYF
TGTGCCAGCAGCAAAGCGGACGGGACAGGGGTTGGAGATACGCAGTATTTT
>TRBJ2-2|.|.|TRBV7-3
CASSLTVDTGELFF
TGTGCCAGCAGCTTAACGGTTGACACCGGGGAGCTGTTTTTT
>TRBJ2-1|.|few|TRBV29-1
CSVEGRDRLDNEQFF
TGCAGCGTTGAGGGCAGGGACAGACTAGACAATGAGCAGTTCTTC
>TRBJ2-1|.|few|TRBV6-1
CASTTIRSYNEQFF
TGTGCCAGCACTACGATACGTTCCTACAATGAGCAGTTCTTC
>TRBJ1-1|.|.|TRBV6-5
CASTQGTEAFF
TGTGCCAGCACTCAGGGTACTGAAGCTTTCTTT
>TRBJ2-7|.|.|TRBV30
CAWSVRLGGTYEQYF
TGTGCCTGGAGTGTACGGTTAGGGGGGACCTACGAGCAGTACTTC
>TRBJ1-3|.|.|TRBV7-9
CASRESGGSGNTIYF
TGTGCCAGCCGCGAATCCGGAGGCTCTGGAAACACCATATATTTT
>TRBJ2-5|TRBD2|few|TRBV29-1
CSVVPRIGAGEETQYF
TGCAGCGTTGTCCCAAGGATCGGAGCGGGGGAAGAGACCCAGTACTTC
>TRBJ2-3|.|.|TRBV5-4
CASSLEQGPDTQYF
TGTGCCAGCAGCTTGGAGCAGGGGCCAGATACGCAGTATTTT
>TRBJ2-3|TRBD2|.|TRBV7-2
CASSQRLAGGPSRDTQYF
TGTGCCAGCAGCCAACGACTAGCGGGAGGGCCAAGTAGGGATACGCAGTATTTT
>TRBJ2-1|TRBD1|.|TRBV2
CASRTQTGSNEQFF
TGTGCCAGCAGGACCCAGACAGGGTCCAATGAGCAGTTCTTC
>TRBJ1-2|.|.|TRBV5-5
CASSLYSNYGYTF
TGTGCCAGCAGCTTGTACAGTAACTATGGCTACACCTTC
>TRBJ2-7|.|.|TRBV30
CAWSPSGHEQYF
TGTGCCTGGAGTCCCTCAGGCCACGAGCAGTACTTC
>TRBJ2-3|.|few|TRBV5-1
CASSLEGGEDTQYF
TGCGCCAGCAGCTTGGAGGGGGGAGAGGATACGCAGTATTTT
>TRBJ2-7|TRBD1|few|TRBV6-5
CASSLRTGGMYEQYF
TGTGCCAGCAGCCTAAGGACAGGGGGCATGTACGAGCAGTACTTC
>TRBJ2-1|TRBD1|few|TRBV6-1
CASSGPGQGNYNEQFF
TGTGCCAGCAGTGGACCGGGACAGGGCAACTACAATGAGCAGTTCTTC
>TRBJ1-2|.|many|TRBV7-9
CASSPNRVGSGYTF
TGTGCCAGCAGCCCAAACAGAGTAGGTTCGGGCTACACCTTC
>TRBJ1-4|TRBD1|.|TRBV30
CAGRDRSSEKLFF
TGTGCCGGGCGGGACAGGTCTAGTGAAAAACTGTTTTTT
>TRBJ2-7|TRBD1|few|TRBV7-9
CASGISGTGVYEQYF
TGTGCCAGCGGAATCTCCGGGACAGGGGTGTACGAGCAGTACTTC
>TRBJ2-7|TRBD1|many|TRBV28
CASSLGPDRDYEQYF
TGTGCCAGCAGTTTAGGGCCAGACAGGGACTACGAGCAGTACTTC
>TRBJ2-1|TRBD2|.|TRBV15
CATRSGKGSYNEQFF
TGTGCCACCCGTAGCGGGAAGGGGTCCTACAATGAGCAGTTCTTC
>TRBJ2-1|TRBD1|.|TRBV9
CASSALGTDYNEQFF
TGTGCCAGCAGCGCCCTGGGGACAGACTACAATGAGCAGTTCTTC
>TRBJ2-3|.|few|TRBV5-6
CASSLVGTDTQYF
TGTGCCAGCAGCTTGGTGGGCACAGATACGCAGTATTTT
>TRBJ2-7|.|.|TRBV29-1
CSVAGGSYEQYF
TGCAGCGTGGCCGGGGGCTCCTACGAGCAGTACTTC
>TRBJ2-3|TRBD2|.|TRBV30
CAWSPLAGAYTQYF
TGTGCCTGGAGCCCCCTAGCGGGAGCATATACGCAGTATTTT
>TRBJ2-4|TRBD2|few|TRBV4-2
CASSRTPWTSGRDLMNIQYF
TGTGCCAGCAGCCGGACGCCGTGGACTAGCGGGAGGGATCTCATGAACATTCAGTACTTC
>TRBJ2-5|TRBD2|few|TRBV11-3
CASSPGTSGTETQYF
TGTGCCAGCAGCCCCGGGACTAGCGGGACGGAGACCCAGTACTTC
>TRBJ2-2|.|few|TRBV19
CASSPPGPSNTGELFF
TGTGCCAGTAGTCCTCCGGGACCGTCGAACACCGGGGAGCTGTTTTTT
>TRBJ2-5|.|few|TRBV7-2
CATRTGLQETQYF
TGTGCCACCCGGACGGGGCTCCAAGAGACCCAGTACTTC
>TRBJ2-2|TRBD2|few|TRBV2
CASSPSRLAGAGELFF
TGTGCCAGCTCCCCGAGCCGACTAGCGGGAGCCGGGGAGCTGTTTTTT
>TRBJ2-1|TRBD1|.|TRBV19
CASSATTGFWEQFF
TGTGCCAGTAGTGCGACGACAGGGTTTTGGGAGCAGTTCTTC
>TRBJ2-7|.|few|TRBV7-2
CASSVPGIPAYEQYF
TGTGCCAGCAGCGTACCAGGGATCCCGGCCTACGAGCAGTACTTC
>TRBJ1-1|TRBD1|.|TRBV6-1
CASSRVGTGHIGAFF
TGTGCCAGCAGTCGGGTCGGGACAGGGCACATCGGAGCTTTCTTT
>TRBJ2-3|.|.|TRBV7-2
CASSQHQGGTQYF
TGTGCCAGCAGCCAACACCAGGGGGGGACGCAGTATTTT
>TRBJ2-7|.|.|TRBV4-3
CASSQETSLEQYF
TGCGCCAGCAGCCAAGAGACGTCTCTCGAGCAGTACTTC